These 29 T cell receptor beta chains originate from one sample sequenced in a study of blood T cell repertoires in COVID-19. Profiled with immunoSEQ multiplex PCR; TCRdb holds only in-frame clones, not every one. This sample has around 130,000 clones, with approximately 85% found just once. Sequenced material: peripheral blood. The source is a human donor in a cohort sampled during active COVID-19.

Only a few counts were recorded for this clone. The DNA of the CDR3 is TGTGCCAGCAGCCCCCGGGGGGCGCAAGGCTACACCTTC. It translates to CASSPRGAQGYTF. The V call is TRBV3-1 (or the pseudogene TRBV3-2), the J call TRBJ1-2, with a weak D call TRBD1 (6 bases). This CDR3 spans 13 amino acids. Germline CDR1 and CDR2: LGHDT and YNNKEL (reference sequence). Trimming shortened V by 4 bases and J by 8 bases, and 14 bases separated the two germline ends.

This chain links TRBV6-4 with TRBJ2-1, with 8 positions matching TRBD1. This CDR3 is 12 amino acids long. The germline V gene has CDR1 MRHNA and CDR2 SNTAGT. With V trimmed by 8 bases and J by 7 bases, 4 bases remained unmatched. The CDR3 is CASQGANNEQFF. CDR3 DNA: TGTGCCAGCCAGGGGGCGAATAATGAGCAGTTCTTC.

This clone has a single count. This CDR3 reads CASSGAGVNTEAFF. CDR3 in DNA: TGTGCCAGCAGTGGGGCGGGGGTTAACACTGAAGCTTTCTTT. The genes are TRBV6-2 or TRBV6-3 and TRBJ1-1; TRBD1 is a possible D gene (5 bases). This CDR3 region has 14 residues. CDR1 is MNHEY, CDR2 SVGEGT, per germline. Deletions cut 5 bases from V and 2 bases from J, with 12 bases between.

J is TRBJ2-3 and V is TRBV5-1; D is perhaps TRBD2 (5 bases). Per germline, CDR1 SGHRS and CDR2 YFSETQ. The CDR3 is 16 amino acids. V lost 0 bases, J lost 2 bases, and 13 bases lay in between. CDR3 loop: CASSLGGLAPTDTQYF. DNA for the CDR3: TGCGCCAGCAGCTTGGGAGGGCTAGCCCCCACAGATACGCAGTATTTT.

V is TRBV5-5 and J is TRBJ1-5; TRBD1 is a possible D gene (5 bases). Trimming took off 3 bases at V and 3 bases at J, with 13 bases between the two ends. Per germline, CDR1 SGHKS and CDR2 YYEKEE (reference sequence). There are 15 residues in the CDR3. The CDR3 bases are TGTGCCAGCAGCTCTTTCGGGGACTACAATCAGCCCCAGCATTTT. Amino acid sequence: CASSSFGDYNQPQHF.

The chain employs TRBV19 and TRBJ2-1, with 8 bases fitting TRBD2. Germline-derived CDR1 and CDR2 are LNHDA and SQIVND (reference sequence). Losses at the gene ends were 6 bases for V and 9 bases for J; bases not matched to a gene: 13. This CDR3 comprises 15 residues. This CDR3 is CASSISVGGGGEQFF. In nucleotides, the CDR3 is TGTGCCAGTAGCATTAGCGTCGGGGGGGGCGGTGAGCAGTTCTTC.

The chain's CDR3 is CAWSEPGGKLFF. CDR3 sequence (DNA): TGTGCCTGGAGCGAACCAGGGGGAAAACTGTTTTTT. The rearrangement uses TRBV30 and TRBJ1-4; 7 bases fit TRBD1. V lost 3 bases and J lost 10; bases outside the gene matches: 5. This CDR3 spans 12 amino acids. Germline lookup yields CDR1 GTSNPN and CDR2 SVGIG (reference sequence). Based on the CDR3 plus reference TRBV30 and TRBJ1-4, the full variable domain is SQTIHQWPATLVQPVGSPLSLECTVEGTSNPNLYWYRQAAGRGLQLLFYSVGIGQISSEVPQNLSASRPQDRQFILSSKKLLLSDSGFYLCAWSEPGGKLFFGSGTQLSVL.

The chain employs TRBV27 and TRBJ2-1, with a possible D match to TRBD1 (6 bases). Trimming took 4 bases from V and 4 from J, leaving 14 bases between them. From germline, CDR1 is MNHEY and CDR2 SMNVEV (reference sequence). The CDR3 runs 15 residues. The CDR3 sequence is CASSSGDTLYNEQFF. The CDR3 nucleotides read TGTGCCAGCAGTTCAGGGGACACCTTATACAATGAGCAGTTCTTC.

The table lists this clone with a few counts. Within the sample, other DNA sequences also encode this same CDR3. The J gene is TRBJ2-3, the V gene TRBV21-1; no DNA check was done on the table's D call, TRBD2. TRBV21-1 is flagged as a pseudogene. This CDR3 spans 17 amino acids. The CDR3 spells CASSNAGAGANTDTQYF. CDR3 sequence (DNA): TGTGCCAGCAGCAACGCGGGGGCGGGCGCAAACACAGATACGCAGTATTTT.

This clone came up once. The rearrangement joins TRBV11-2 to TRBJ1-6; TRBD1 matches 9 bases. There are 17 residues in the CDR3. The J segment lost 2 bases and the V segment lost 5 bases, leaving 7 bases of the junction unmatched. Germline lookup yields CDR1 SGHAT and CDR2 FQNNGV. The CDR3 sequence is CASSPADRGTYNSPLHF. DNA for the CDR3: TGTGCCAGCAGCCCAGCCGACAGGGGGACCTATAATTCACCCCTCCACTTT. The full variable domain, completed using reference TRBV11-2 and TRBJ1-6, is EAGVAQSPRYKIIEKRQSVAFWCNPISGHATLYWYQQILGQGPKLLIQFQNNGVVDDSQLPKDRFSAERLKGVDSTLKIQPAKLEDSAVYLCASSPADRGTYNSPLHFGNGTRLTVT.

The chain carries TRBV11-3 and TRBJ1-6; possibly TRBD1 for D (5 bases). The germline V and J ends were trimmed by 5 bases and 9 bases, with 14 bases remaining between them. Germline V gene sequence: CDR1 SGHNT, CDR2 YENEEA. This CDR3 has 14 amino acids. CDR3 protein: CASSLLRQTSPLHF. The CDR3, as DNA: TGTGCCAGCAGCCTCCTCCGACAGACTTCACCCCTCCACTTT.

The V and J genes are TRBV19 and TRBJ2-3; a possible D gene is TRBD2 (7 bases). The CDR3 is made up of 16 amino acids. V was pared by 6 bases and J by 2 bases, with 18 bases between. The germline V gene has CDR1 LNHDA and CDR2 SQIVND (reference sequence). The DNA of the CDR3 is TGTGCCAGTAGCCCCCGGGGGGCAGGTGTCACAGATACGCAGTATTTT. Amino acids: CASSPRGAGVTDTQYF.

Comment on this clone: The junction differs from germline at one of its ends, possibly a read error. Here the CDR3 DNA reads TGTGCCAGCAGCCAAGGGGGACAGGCCAATAAGCAGTTCTTC. This sequence encodes CASSQGGQANKQFF. V is TRBV3-1 (or the pseudogene TRBV3-2) and J is TRBJ2-1, with 8 bases identical to TRBD1. The CDR3 has 14 amino acids. The germline gives CDR1 LGHDT, CDR2 YNNKEL (reference sequence).

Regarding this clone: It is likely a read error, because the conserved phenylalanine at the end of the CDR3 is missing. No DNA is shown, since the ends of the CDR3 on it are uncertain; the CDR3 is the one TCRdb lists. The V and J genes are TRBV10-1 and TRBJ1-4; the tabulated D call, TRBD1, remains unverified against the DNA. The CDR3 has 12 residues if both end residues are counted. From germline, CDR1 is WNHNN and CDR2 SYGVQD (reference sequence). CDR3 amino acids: CASSQKTGPGFP.

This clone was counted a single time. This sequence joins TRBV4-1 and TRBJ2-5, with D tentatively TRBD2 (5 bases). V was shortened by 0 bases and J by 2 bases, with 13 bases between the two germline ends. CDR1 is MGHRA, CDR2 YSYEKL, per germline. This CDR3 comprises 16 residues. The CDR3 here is CASSQDSGSRQETQYF. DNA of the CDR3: TGCGCCAGCAGCCAAGATAGTGGGAGTCGGCAAGAGACCCAGTACTTC.

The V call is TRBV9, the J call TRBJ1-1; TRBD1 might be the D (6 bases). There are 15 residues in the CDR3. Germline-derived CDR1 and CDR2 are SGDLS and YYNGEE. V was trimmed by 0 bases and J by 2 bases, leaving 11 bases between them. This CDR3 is CASSVGDRTNTEAFF. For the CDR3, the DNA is TGTGCCAGCAGCGTAGGAGACAGGACCAACACTGAAGCTTTCTTT.

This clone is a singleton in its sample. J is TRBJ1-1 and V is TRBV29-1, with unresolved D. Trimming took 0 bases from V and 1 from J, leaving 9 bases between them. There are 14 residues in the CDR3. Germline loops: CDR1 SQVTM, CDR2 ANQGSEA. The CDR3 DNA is TGCAGCGTTGAAGAGGGCCGACGGAACACTGAAGCTTTCTTT. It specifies CSVEEGRRNTEAFF. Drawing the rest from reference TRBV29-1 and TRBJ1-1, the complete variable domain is SAVISQKPSRDICQRGTSLTIQCQVDSQVTMMFWYRQQPGQSLTLIATANQGSEATYESGFVIDKFPISRPNLTFSTLTVSNMSPEDSSIYLCSVEEGRRNTEAFFGQGTRLTVV.

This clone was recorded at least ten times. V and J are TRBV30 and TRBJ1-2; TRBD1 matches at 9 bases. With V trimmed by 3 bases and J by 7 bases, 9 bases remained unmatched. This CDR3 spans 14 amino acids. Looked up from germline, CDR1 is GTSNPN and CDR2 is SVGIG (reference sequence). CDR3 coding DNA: TGTGCCTGGAGGTCTGTAGGGGGACAGGGTGGCTACACCTTC. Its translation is CAWRSVGGQGGYTF.

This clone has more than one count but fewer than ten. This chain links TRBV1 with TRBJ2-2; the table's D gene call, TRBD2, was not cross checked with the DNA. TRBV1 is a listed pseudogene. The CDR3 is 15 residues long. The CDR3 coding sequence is TGCACCAGCAGCCAAGATAAACTAGCGGGTGATGAGCTGTTTTTT. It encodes CTSSQDKLAGDELFF.

The CDR3 spells CASSIGRGLGSGANVLTF. The CDR3 DNA reads as TGTGCCAGTAGTATAGGTCGGGGGTTAGGATCTGGGGCCAACGTCCTGACTTTC. The chain uses TRBV19 and TRBJ2-6, with a tentative D call TRBD2 (6 bases). The CDR3 has 18 residues. The germline V and J ends were trimmed by 1 base and 1 base, with 14 bases remaining between them. Germline lookup yields CDR1 LNHDA and CDR2 SQIVND (reference sequence).

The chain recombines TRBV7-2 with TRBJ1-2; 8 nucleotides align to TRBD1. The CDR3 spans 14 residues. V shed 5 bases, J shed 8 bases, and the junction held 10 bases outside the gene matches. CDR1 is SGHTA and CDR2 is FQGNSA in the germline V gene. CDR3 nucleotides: TGTGCCAGCAGCGCCGGACAGGGTATAGGAGGCTACACCTTC. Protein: CASSAGQGIGGYTF.

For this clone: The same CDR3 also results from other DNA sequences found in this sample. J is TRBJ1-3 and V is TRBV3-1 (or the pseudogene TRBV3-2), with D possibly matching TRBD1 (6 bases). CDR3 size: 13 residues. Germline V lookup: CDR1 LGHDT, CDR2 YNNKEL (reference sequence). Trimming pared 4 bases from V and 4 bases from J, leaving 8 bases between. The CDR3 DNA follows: TGTGCCAGCAGCCCTGGACAGGGAAACACCATATATTTT. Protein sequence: CASSPGQGNTIYF.

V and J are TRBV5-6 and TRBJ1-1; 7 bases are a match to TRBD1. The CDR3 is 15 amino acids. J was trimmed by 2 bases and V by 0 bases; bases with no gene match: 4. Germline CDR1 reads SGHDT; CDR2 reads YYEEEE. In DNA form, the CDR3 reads TGTGCCAGCAGCTTGGCTGGGACAGCTAACACTGAAGCTTTCTTT. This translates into CASSLAGTANTEAFF.

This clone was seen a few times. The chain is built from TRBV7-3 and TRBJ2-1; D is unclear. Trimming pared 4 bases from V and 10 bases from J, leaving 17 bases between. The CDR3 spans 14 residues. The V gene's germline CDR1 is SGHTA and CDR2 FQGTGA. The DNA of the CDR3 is TGTGCCAGCAGCTCAAATATGAGACCGCGGGAGCAGTTCTTC. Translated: CASSSNMRPREQFF.

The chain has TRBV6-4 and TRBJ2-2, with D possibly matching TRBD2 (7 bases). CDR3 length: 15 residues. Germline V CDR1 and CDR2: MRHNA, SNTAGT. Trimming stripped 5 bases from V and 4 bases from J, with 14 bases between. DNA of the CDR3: TGTGCCAGCAGTCTGAAGGGGGGGGGCACCGGGGAGCTGTTTTTT. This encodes CASSLKGGGTGELFF.

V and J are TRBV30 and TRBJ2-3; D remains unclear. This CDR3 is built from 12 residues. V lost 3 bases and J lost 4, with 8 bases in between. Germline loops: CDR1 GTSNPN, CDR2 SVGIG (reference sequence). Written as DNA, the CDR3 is TGTGCCTGGAGGCAGATTGCAGATACGCAGTATTTT. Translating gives CAWRQIADTQYF.

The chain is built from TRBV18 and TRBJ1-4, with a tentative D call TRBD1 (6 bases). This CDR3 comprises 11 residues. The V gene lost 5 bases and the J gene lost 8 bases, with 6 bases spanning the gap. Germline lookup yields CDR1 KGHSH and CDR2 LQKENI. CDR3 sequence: CASSRGEKLFF. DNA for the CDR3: TGTGCCAGCTCAAGGGGGGAAAAACTGTTTTTT.

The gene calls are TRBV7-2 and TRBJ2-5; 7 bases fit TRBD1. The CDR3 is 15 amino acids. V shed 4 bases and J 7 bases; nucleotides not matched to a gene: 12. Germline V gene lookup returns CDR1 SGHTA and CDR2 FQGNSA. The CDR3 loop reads CASSYQQGLTGTQYF. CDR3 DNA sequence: TGTGCCAGCAGCTACCAACAGGGGTTAACGGGGACCCAGTACTTC.

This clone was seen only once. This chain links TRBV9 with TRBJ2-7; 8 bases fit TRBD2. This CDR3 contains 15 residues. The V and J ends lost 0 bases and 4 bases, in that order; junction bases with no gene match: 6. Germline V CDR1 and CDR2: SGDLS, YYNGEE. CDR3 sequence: CASSVVAGGPYEQYF. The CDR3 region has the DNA TGTGCCAGCAGCGTAGTGGCGGGGGGCCCGTACGAGCAGTACTTC. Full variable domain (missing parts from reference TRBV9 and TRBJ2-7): DSGVTQTPKHLITATGQRVTLRCSPRSGDLSVYWYQQSLDQGLQFLIQYYNGEERAKGNILERFSAQQFPDLHSELNLSSLELGDSALYFCASSVVAGGPYEQYFGPGTRLTVT.